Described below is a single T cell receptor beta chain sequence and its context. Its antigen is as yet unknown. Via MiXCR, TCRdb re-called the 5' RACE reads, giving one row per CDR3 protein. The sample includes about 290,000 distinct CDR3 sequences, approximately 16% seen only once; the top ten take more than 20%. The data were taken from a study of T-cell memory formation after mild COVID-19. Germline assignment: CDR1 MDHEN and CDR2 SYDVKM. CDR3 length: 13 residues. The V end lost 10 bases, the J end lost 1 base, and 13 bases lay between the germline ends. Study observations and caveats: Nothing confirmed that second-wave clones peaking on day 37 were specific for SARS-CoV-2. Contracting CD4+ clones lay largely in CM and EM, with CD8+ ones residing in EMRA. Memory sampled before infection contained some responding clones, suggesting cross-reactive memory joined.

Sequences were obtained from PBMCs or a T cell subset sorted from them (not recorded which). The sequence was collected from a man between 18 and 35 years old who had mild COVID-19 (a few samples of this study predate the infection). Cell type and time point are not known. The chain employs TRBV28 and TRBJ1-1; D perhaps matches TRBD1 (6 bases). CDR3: CATIRGGNTEAFF. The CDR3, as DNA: TGTGCCACCATTAGAGGGGGGAACACTGAAGCTTTCTTT.